The clone carrying this T cell receptor beta chain was detected a few times. The data stem from a study of T cells in Graves' hyperthyroidism and ophthalmopathy. The V gene's germline CDR1 is DFQATT and CDR2 SNEGSKA (reference sequence). V was shortened by 0 bases and J by 0 bases, with 11 bases between the two germline ends. This CDR3 has 16 residues. Amplification of TCR beta CDR3 regions used RNA as the template. An initial round of RT-PCR targeting the TCR CDR3 relied on the HTBI primer set. MiXCR, run by TCRdb on the multiplex PCR reads, gives a single entry per CDR3 protein. The sample carries about 740,000 distinct CDR3 sequences, about 14% recorded once.

J is TRBJ2-2 and V is TRBV20-1; D not certain. The receptor was derived from a woman aged 18-29 years with Graves' hyperthyroidism. The specimen sequenced was blood. Written as DNA, the CDR3 is TGCAGTGCTAGAGATCTTAACAACCCGAACACCGGGGAGCTGTTTTTT. This sequence encodes CSARDLNNPNTGELFF.